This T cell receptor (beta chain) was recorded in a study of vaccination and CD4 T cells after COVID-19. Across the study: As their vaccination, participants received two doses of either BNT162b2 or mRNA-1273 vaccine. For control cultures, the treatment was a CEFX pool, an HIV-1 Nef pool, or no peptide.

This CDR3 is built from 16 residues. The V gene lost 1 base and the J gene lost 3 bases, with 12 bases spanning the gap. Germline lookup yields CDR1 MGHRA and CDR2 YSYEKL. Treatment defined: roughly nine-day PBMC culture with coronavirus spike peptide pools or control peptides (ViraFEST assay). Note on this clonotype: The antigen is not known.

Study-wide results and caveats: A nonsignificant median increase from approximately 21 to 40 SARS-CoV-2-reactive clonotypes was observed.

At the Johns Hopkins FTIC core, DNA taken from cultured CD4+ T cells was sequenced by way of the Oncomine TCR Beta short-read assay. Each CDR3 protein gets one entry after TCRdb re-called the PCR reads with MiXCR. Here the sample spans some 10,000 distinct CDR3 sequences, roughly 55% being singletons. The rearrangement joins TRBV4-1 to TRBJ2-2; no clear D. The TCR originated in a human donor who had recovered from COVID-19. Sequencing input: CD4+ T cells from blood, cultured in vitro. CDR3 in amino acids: CASSQGGIWHTGELFF. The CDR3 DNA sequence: TGCGCCAGCAGCCAAGGGGGTATCTGGCACACCGGGGAGCTGTTTTTT.